This T cell receptor beta chain was captured by sequencing in a study of shared clonotypes between healthy human individuals. Concerning this clone: Its antigen remains unknown.

General study results and limits: Non-shared clonotypes had lower generation probabilities than clonotypes shared by all four sorted-subset donors. Across a handful of donors, naive CD4 shared 5% to 6.5%, naive CD8 around 3.8%, memory CD4 roughly 2.4%, memory CD8 over 0.3%.

Germline-derived CDR1 and CDR2 are MDHEN and SYDVKM. V was clipped by 8 bases and J by 2 bases, with 16 bases between them. The CDR3 totals 14 residues. In the sorted-subset replicate PCRs, 150 to 200 ng DNA, roughly 29,000 T cell genomes, was used. Generated by immunoSEQ multiplex PCR, the TCRdb table keeps only in-frame clones and is missing some. The sample gives about 690,000 clones, 90% of which show up once; about 34% is in the top ten. All donors were Caucasian adults living in Nashville, Tennessee. Sequencing was carried out using memory CD8+ T cells from PBMCs. The subset: CD45RO+ cells pooled with CCR7-negative TemRA cells. This sequence was found in a man younger than 35 in good health. Some clones in this sample may be carry-over from other donors' samples. The chain recombines TRBV28 with TRBJ2-7, with D perhaps matching TRBD2 (7 bases). CDR3 nucleotides: TGTGCCAGCGGCCGTAAGGGGGGGACCTACGAGCAGTACTTC. It translates to CASGRKGGTYEQYF.